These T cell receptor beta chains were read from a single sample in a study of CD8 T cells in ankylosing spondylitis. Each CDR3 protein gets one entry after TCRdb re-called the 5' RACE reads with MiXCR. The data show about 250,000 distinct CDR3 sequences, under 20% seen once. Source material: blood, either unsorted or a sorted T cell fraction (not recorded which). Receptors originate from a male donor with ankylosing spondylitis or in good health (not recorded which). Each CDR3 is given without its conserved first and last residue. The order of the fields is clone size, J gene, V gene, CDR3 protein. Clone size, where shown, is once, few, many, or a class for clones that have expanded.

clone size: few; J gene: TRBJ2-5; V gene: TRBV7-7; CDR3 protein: ASSLGDRGKETQY
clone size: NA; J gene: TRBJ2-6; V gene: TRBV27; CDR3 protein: ATGDWRTLSGANVLT
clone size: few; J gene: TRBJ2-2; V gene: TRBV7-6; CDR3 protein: ASSLEVANTGELF
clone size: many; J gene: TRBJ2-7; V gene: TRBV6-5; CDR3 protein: ASGSGGEQY
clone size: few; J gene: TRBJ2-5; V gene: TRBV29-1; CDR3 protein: SVERTEETQY
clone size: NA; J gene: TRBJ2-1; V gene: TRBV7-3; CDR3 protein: ASSSLASEAEQF
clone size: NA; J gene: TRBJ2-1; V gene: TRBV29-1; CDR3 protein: SIVGTSGPYNEQF
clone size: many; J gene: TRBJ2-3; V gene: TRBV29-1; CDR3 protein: SVVGVGPVTDTQY
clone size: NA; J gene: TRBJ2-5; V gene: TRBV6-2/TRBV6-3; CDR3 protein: ASRATQGDQETQY
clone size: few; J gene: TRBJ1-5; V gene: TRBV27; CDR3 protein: ASSLTGHSNQPQH
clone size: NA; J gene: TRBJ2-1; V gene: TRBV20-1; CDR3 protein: SARGGAGDEQF